The source of this T cell receptor beta chain is a study of cytomegalovirus exposure and HLA in healthy donors. On this clone itself: The antigen remains unidentified.

The V gene's germline CDR1 is SGHTA and CDR2 FQGNSA. This CDR3 spans 16 amino acids. V trimming: 1 base; J trimming: 5 bases; junction bases outside the gene matches: 8. PCR primers comprised 60 Vbeta and 13 Jbeta primers. Sequencing was performed with immunoSEQ multiplex PCR; in TCRdb, only in-frame clones are kept and a portion is missing. The sample carries 120,000 to 150,000 clones, roughly 80% recorded once. The study's findings and limits: When presence/absence was analysed, sequencing depth was taken to be roughly uniform across donors. Earlier analysis found most TCR beta V segments productive about 87% or about 30% of the time. TCR sequences were mostly rare, though some public TCRs occurred in many donors. Testing in vitro showed three CMV-associated chains specific for CMV antigens.

The sample taken for sequencing was PBMCs. V is TRBV7-2 and J is TRBJ2-7, with 10 bases fitting TRBD2. The origin of this receptor is a woman between 45 and 65 years old in good health and CMV-seropositive. CDR3 amino acids: CASSLGGSGGANEQYF. CDR3 coding DNA: TGTGCCAGCAGCTTAGGTGGGAGCGGGGGGGCGAACGAGCAGTACTTC.